The clone carrying this T cell receptor beta chain was seen more than once but under ten times. Sequencing used immunoSEQ multiplex PCR; TCRdb keeps in-frame clones, though not all of them. The table records roughly 250,000 clones, approximately 85% of them present only once. Germline V gene lookup returns CDR1 LNHNV and CDR2 YYDKDF (reference sequence). Unmatched junction bases numbered 12, after V lost 1 base and J lost 1 base. The CDR3 spans 18 residues. This sample is drawn from a study of blood T cell repertoires in COVID-19. The sequencing sample was made of PBMCs or T cells enriched from blood (not recorded which). This receptor was taken from a woman aged 45-59 years who had recovered from COVID-19. The chain employs TRBV15 and TRBJ1-2, with 7 bases lining up with TRBD1. The CDR3: CATSRAPGTVPGNYGYTF. In DNA form, the CDR3 reads TGTGCCACCAGCAGAGCTCCCGGGACAGTCCCTGGTAACTATGGCTACACCTTC.